This T cell receptor beta chain was obtained from a study of cytomegalovirus exposure and HLA in healthy donors. Donors sampled were nominally healthy, though unrecorded immune exposures were likely. V was cut by 6 bases and J by 0 bases, with 14 bases left in between. CDR1 is MNHEY, CDR2 SMNVEV, per germline (reference sequence). The CDR3 contains 15 residues. Primers for the PCR totalled 60 Vbeta and 13 Jbeta. The repertoire was sequenced with immunoSEQ multiplex PCR; TCRdb's copy has only in-frame clones and lacks some. Of roughly 200,000 clones listed, around 75% are singletons. Sequenced material: PBMCs. The clonotype was recovered from a male donor in good health and CMV-seronegative. This chain joins TRBV27 and TRBJ1-1; D might be TRBD1 (6 bases). The chain's CDR3 is CASRARGSMNTEAFF. The DNA for the CDR3 is TGTGCCAGCAGGGCAAGGGGGAGTATGAACACTGAAGCTTTCTTT.